Below are 12 T cell receptor beta chains sequenced from a single sample in a study of shared clonotypes between healthy human individuals. The repertoire was sequenced with immunoSEQ multiplex PCR; TCRdb's copy has only in-frame clones and lacks some. This table has roughly 640,000 clones, around 72% appearing once. Sample: memory CD4+ T cells sorted from blood. Subset reported: CD45RA-negative fraction. The receptors derive from a woman aged 25 to 39 in good health.

The J gene is TRBJ2-5, the V gene TRBV25-1; 9 bases are a match to TRBD1. With 6 bases clipped from V and 5 bases from J, the junction kept 13 bases outside the gene matches. From germline, CDR1 is MGHDK and CDR2 SYGVNS. The CDR3 contains 16 residues. In DNA, the CDR3 is TGTGCCAGCAGCATGCGGACAGGGGTAGGGGGGGAGACCCAGTACTTC. Translation: CASSMRTGVGGETQYF.

This rearrangement joins TRBV5-4 to TRBJ2-5; D gene ambiguous. The CDR3 covers 13 residues. Germline CDR1 SGHNT, CDR2 YYREEE (reference sequence). V was pared by 5 bases and J by 9 bases, with 17 bases between. The DNA for the CDR3 is TGTGCCAGCAGGCCGGAACCGGCCCAGGCCCAGTACTTC. It codes for CASRPEPAQAQYF.

Regarding this clone: Additional DNA sequences in this sample encode the identical CDR3. The chain joins TRBV4-2 to TRBJ1-3; D gene unclear. This CDR3 has 15 amino acids. Germline V gene sequence: CDR1 LGHNA, CDR2 YNFKEQ. Between the trimmed V and J ends, which lost 0 bases and 4 bases, there was a span of 10 bases. The CDR3 sequence: CASSQDRGVGNTIYF. In DNA form, the CDR3 reads TGTGCCAGCAGCCAAGATCGTGGTGTAGGAAACACCATATATTTT.

The chain employs TRBV27 and TRBJ1-5; tentatively, D is TRBD1 (5 bases). The germline V gene encodes CDR1 MNHEY and CDR2 SMNVEV (reference sequence). The CDR3 length is 15 residues. V dropped 9 bases and J dropped 5 bases, with 20 bases sitting between them. This chain's CDR3 is CASRLSGLRDQPQHF. The CDR3 DNA reads as TGTGCCAGTAGATTATCGGGGCTGAGGGATCAGCCCCAGCATTTT.

This clone occurred a few times. Relative to the germline gene, one junction end is altered; a read error may explain this. V and J are TRBV20-1 and TRBJ2-7; 7 bases agree with TRBD1. From germline, CDR1 is DFQATT and CDR2 SNEGSKA (reference sequence). This CDR3 has 11 residues. In DNA form, the CDR3 reads TGCAGTGCTAGATTCCCGCAGGGGGAAGGCTTC. Protein sequence: CSARFPQGEGF.

The V gene is TRBV5-8, the J gene TRBJ2-2; 10 bases align to TRBD1. In germline, CDR1 is SGHTS, CDR2 YDEGEE. This CDR3 is 15 amino acids long. V shed 3 bases, J shed 5 bases, and the junction held 4 bases outside the gene matches. The CDR3 here is CASSSGTGETGELFF. The DNA of the CDR3 is TGTGCCAGCAGCTCCGGGACAGGGGAGACCGGGGAGCTGTTTTTT.

The rearrangement uses TRBV15 and TRBJ2-7; 8 nucleotides match TRBD2. Per the germline V gene, CDR1 is LNHNV and CDR2 is YYDKDF (reference sequence). The CDR3 loop spans 13 amino acids. V was pared by 9 bases and J by 3 bases, with 7 bases of the junction left unmatched. The CDR3, as DNA: TGTGCCACTCGATGGAGCGGGAGCTACGAGCAGTACTTC. This encodes CATRWSGSYEQYF.

The rearrangement joins TRBV5-1 to TRBJ2-7; 8 nucleotides align to TRBD2. The junction had 7 bases not matched to a gene; V was cut back by 0 bases and J by 2 bases. Per the germline V gene, CDR1 is SGHRS and CDR2 is YFSETQ. CDR3 length equals 16 residues. The CDR3 bases are TGCGCCAGCAGCTTGGGGTCTAGCGGGTCAGCCTACGAGCAGTACTTC. Its protein is CASSLGSSGSAYEQYF.

This chain links TRBV6-6 with TRBJ2-5; TRBD2 aligns across 8 bases. Germline CDR1 reads MNHNY; CDR2 reads SVGAGI (reference sequence). V lost 4 bases, J lost 4 bases, and 8 bases stayed unmatched. The CDR3 totals 15 residues. For the CDR3, the DNA is TGTGCCAGCAGTTTGGGAGCGGGAGCGAGAGAGACCCAGTACTTC. Its translation is CASSLGAGARETQYF.

This sequence joins TRBV19 and TRBJ2-3; the match to TRBD1 covers 12 bases. This CDR3 is 16 amino acids long. Germline-derived CDR1 and CDR2 are LNHDA and SQIVND (reference sequence). V gave up 7 bases and J gave up 4 bases; unmatched junction bases: 9. Written as DNA, the CDR3 is TGTGCCAGTAATCCTTCCGGGGACAGGGGGCCAGATACGCAGTATTTT. Translation: CASNPSGDRGPDTQYF.

The chain is built from TRBV4-2 and TRBJ2-7; possibly TRBD1 or TRBD2 for D (5 bases each). The germline V and J ends were trimmed by 4 bases and 10 bases, with 17 bases remaining between them. CDR3 length equals 13 residues. The germline V gene encodes CDR1 LGHNA and CDR2 YNFKEQ. The CDR3: CASSPDVGASQYF. In DNA, the CDR3 is TGTGCCAGCAGCCCAGACGTCGGGGCCAGTCAGTACTTC.

This clone has a handful of counts. This same CDR3 is encoded by further DNA sequences in the sample. V and J are TRBV7-9 and TRBJ2-3; possible D gene TRBD2, 7 bases. From germline, CDR1 is SEHNR and CDR2 FQNEAQ (reference sequence). The CDR3 contains 15 residues. The V end lost 2 bases, the J end lost 3 bases, and 12 bases lay between the germline ends. CDR3: CASSLLGGGTDTQYF. CDR3 DNA sequence: TGTGCCAGCAGCTTATTAGGGGGAGGGACAGATACGCAGTATTTT.